This passage covers 6 T cell receptor beta chains from one sample sequenced in a study of blood T cells in healthy people across ages. Primers used in a second PCR of roughly 6 to 11 cycles were a sample-barcoded 5' primer and a J-beta primer mix. TCRdb re-called the 5' RACE reads through MiXCR, storing one row per CDR3 protein. The data show about 1.1 million distinct CDR3 sequences, with 35% to 45% seen just once and under 15% held by the top ten. The source material was blood. The origin of the receptors is a man in his late teens or twenties in good health.

This clonotype was counted a few times. The chain couples TRBV9 to TRBJ1-2; 7 nucleotides agree with TRBD1. Germline lookup yields CDR1 SGDLS and CDR2 YYNGEE. With 3 bases clipped from V and 6 bases from J, the junction kept 14 bases outside the gene matches. This CDR3 is 16 amino acids long. The CDR3 DNA sequence: TGTGCCAGCAGCGACGGGACAGCCCCACGCCTAAATGGCTACACCTTC. Translating it yields CASSDGTAPRLNGYTF.

The chain employs TRBV20-1 and TRBJ1-2; TRBD1 is a possible D gene (6 bases). V lost 6 bases and J lost 4, with 21 bases in between. Germline values: CDR1 DFQATT, CDR2 SNEGSKA (reference sequence). This CDR3 contains 15 residues. The CDR3 region is CSAGYPGELFYGYTF. CDR3 DNA sequence: TGCAGTGCCGGTTACCCAGGGGAATTGTTCTATGGCTACACCTTC.

This clonotype was counted only a few times. This rearrangement joins TRBV6-2 or TRBV6-3 to TRBJ1-1; D call uncertain. The CDR3 contains 13 residues. Trimming stripped 5 bases from V and 1 base from J, with 8 bases between. CDR1 MNHEY and CDR2 SVGEGT come from the germline V gene. The CDR3 loop reads CASSRLGNTEAFF. In DNA form, the CDR3 reads TGTGCCAGCAGTCGTCTAGGGAACACTGAAGCTTTCTTT.

The chain couples TRBV7-2 to TRBJ1-4; maybe TRBD1 (5 bases). Trimming removed 4 bases from V and 4 bases from J, with 10 bases in between. This CDR3 spans 14 amino acids. The germline CDR1 and CDR2 sequences are SGHTA and FQGNSA. In DNA, the CDR3 is TGTGCCAGCAGCTCGACAGCTATTAATGAAAAACTGTTTTTT. Translated, it gives CASSSTAINEKLFF.

This chain links TRBV20-1 with TRBJ2-3; 7 bases line up with TRBD2. V dropped 2 bases and J dropped 4; count of bases not matched to a gene: 9. This CDR3 is built from 15 residues. Germline CDR1 is DFQATT and CDR2 is SNEGSKA (reference sequence). In DNA form, the CDR3 reads TGCAGTGCTAGACTTACTAGGGAGGGGCCAGATACGCAGTATTTT. This encodes CSARLTREGPDTQYF.

A word on this clonotype: One end of the junction varies from germline; a read error may be responsible. The rearrangement uses TRBV12-3 or TRBV12-4 and TRBJ1-5, with D perhaps matching TRBD1 (5 bases). This CDR3 is built from 15 residues. The CDR3, as DNA: TGTGCCAGCACCCTAGGCAGGGACCGGAATCAGCCCCGGCATTTT. Protein sequence: CASTLGRDRNQPRHF.